A single sample is the source of the 25 T cell receptor beta chains below, sequenced in a study of T cells expressing NK-cell markers. After re-calling the 5' RACE reads, TCRdb lists one entry per CDR3 protein, DNA absent. This sample contains around 380,000 distinct CDR3 sequences. The sample taken for sequencing was blood T cells: a sorted CD56 or NKG2C T cell subset, CD4+ or CD8+ T cells, or bulk PBMC T cells (not recorded which). The receptors were gathered from a woman between 45 and 65 years old in good health.

The gene calls are TRBV5-6 and TRBJ2-1; TCRdb picks TRBD2, but there is no DNA to check that call. Looked up from germline, CDR1 is SGHDT and CDR2 is YYEEEE. The CDR3 is 14 amino acids. CDR3 protein: CASSSRLADNEQFF.

The V and J genes are TRBV6-5 and TRBJ1-2; no DNA is available, so the TRBD1 call from TCRdb remains unchecked. The CDR3 has 13 residues. CDR1 and CDR2 from the germline V gene are MNHEY and SVGAGI. The CDR3 protein is CASRLQGTDGYTF.

The chain has TRBV5-1 and TRBJ1-1. This CDR3 is 17 amino acids long. From germline, CDR1 is SGHRS and CDR2 YFSETQ. CDR3 loop: CASSLAGQAGEDTEAFF.

The rearrangement joins TRBV5-1 to TRBJ2-1; TCRdb proposes TRBD1, but this gene call is untestable without DNA. CDR1 is SGHRS and CDR2 is YFSETQ in the germline V gene. This CDR3 is 15 amino acids long. The CDR3 sequence: CASSLLPSGVNEQFF. Drawing the rest from reference TRBV5-1 and TRBJ2-1, the complete variable domain is KAGVTQTPRYLIKTRGQQVTLSCSPISGHRSVSWYQQTPGQGLQFLFEYFSETQRNKGNFPGRFSGRQFSNSRSEMNVSTLELGDSALYLCASSLLPSGVNEQFFGPGTRLTVL.

The chain has TRBV4-1 and TRBJ2-1; the D gene TCRdb calls, TRBD1, cannot be checked with no DNA. CDR1 and CDR2 (germline): MGHRA, YSYEKL. This CDR3 is 14 amino acids long. The CDR3 protein is CASSQSRVGDEQFF.

The chain joins TRBV5-6 to TRBJ2-5; without DNA, the TCRdb call of TRBD1 cannot be checked. Germline loops: CDR1 SGHDT, CDR2 YYEEEE. The CDR3 consists of 14 residues. This chain's CDR3 is CASSPPGQQETQYF.

This chain links TRBV24-1 with TRBJ2-5; TCRdb lists TRBD1, though no DNA is available to test this call. The CDR3 runs 13 residues. The V gene's germline CDR1 is KGHDR and CDR2 SFDVKD. The CDR3: CATSASGRETQYF.

This chain connects TRBV29-1 to TRBJ2-3; the D call from TCRdb, TRBD2, cannot be confirmed without DNA. The CDR3 has 14 amino acids. Germline V gene sequence: CDR1 SQVTM, CDR2 ANQGSEA. The CDR3 region is CSVVGSGETDTQYF.

The chain employs TRBV30 and TRBJ2-1; TCRdb gives TRBD2 as the D gene, but with no DNA this cannot be confirmed. This CDR3 contains 16 residues. CDR1 and CDR2 from the germline V gene are GTSNPN and SVGIG (reference sequence). The CDR3 loop is CAWSQVGTSGHNEQFF.

The gene calls are TRBV12-3 or TRBV12-4 and TRBJ2-4; TCRdb proposes TRBD1, but this gene call is untestable without DNA. This CDR3 has 16 residues. CDR3 amino acids: CASSPLGADAKNIQYF.

The genes are TRBV7-2 and TRBJ2-7; no DNA is available, so the TRBD1 call from TCRdb remains unchecked. The germline CDR1 and CDR2 sequences are SGHTA and FQGNSA. The CDR3 length is 15 residues. CDR3 residues: CASSLIPGHEGEQYF.

The rearrangement links TRBV27 to TRBJ2-3. Germline assignment: CDR1 MNHEY and CDR2 SMNVEV (reference sequence). The CDR3 totals 14 residues. CDR3 in amino acids: CASTRQLYTDTQYF.

CDR3 region: CASSPVGRITGELFF. J is TRBJ2-2 and V is TRBV11-2. CDR3 length equals 15 residues. Germline V gene sequence: CDR1 SGHAT, CDR2 FQNNGV.

The chain has TRBV5-1 and TRBJ2-5; absent DNA, TCRdb's TRBD1 call cannot be checked. Per germline, CDR1 SGHRS and CDR2 YFSETQ. The CDR3 has 11 residues. This CDR3 reads CASSSDRAYYF.

The chain has TRBV9 and TRBJ2-5; TCRdb proposes TRBD2, but this gene call is untestable without DNA. The CDR3 has 16 residues. Per the germline V gene, CDR1 is SGDLS and CDR2 is YYNGEE. The CDR3: CASSEGLAGVGKTQYF.

This chain connects TRBV27 to TRBJ2-1; TCRdb's D gene call, TRBD2, goes unchecked for lack of DNA. Germline V gene lookup returns CDR1 MNHEY and CDR2 SMNVEV (reference sequence). CDR3 length equals 17 residues. The CDR3 sequence is CASSFDWREGIQNEQFF.

The V and J genes are TRBV5-6 and TRBJ2-1; TCRdb indicates TRBD2, and absent DNA this call remains unverified. Germline loops: CDR1 SGHDT, CDR2 YYEEEE. This CDR3 spans 16 amino acids. The CDR3 sequence: CASSSSGHRINNEQFF.

The chain recombines TRBV12-3 or TRBV12-4 with TRBJ2-1. The CDR3 has 15 amino acids. This chain's CDR3 is CASSLSGIMRNEQFF.

The V call is TRBV25-1, the J call TRBJ1-1. There are 15 residues in the CDR3. Germline V gene lookup returns CDR1 MGHDK and CDR2 SYGVNS. The CDR3 loop is CASSERDRMNTEAFF. Using reference TRBV25-1 and TRBJ1-1 for the parts outside the CDR3, the full variable domain is EADIYQTPRYLVIGTGKKITLECSQTMGHDKMYWYQQDPGMELHLIHYSYGVNSTEKGDLSSESTVSRIRTEHFPLTLESARPSHTSQYLCASSERDRMNTEAFFGQGTRLTVV.

The V call is TRBV29-1, the J call TRBJ2-7. CDR3 length: 13 residues. The germline V gene has CDR1 SQVTM and CDR2 ANQGSEA. The chain's CDR3 is CSVEGEESYEQYF.

V usage is TRBV21-1 and J usage is TRBJ2-3; no DNA is available, so the TRBD1 call from TCRdb remains unchecked. TRBV21-1 is assigned pseudogene status. The CDR3 sequence is 18 residues long. This CDR3 reads CASSKDGMGAGKKDTQYF.

The gene calls are TRBV5-8 and TRBJ1-3. CDR1 SGHTS and CDR2 YDEGEE come from the germline V gene. CDR3 length: 14 amino acids. This chain's CDR3 is CASSHLGAGNTIYF.

The V call is TRBV11-2, the J call TRBJ2-1; TCRdb's D call of TRBD2 is untestable without DNA. The CDR3 has 18 amino acids. The V gene's germline CDR1 is SGHAT and CDR2 FQNNGV. This CDR3 is CASSLGQAGKSLTDEQFF.

The rearrangement joins TRBV10-2 to TRBJ2-3; the D call of TRBD1 rests on TCRdb alone, since no DNA is present to check it. In germline, CDR1 is WSHSY, CDR2 SAAADI. The length of the CDR3 is 15 residues. This chain's CDR3 is CASRALRGSTDTQYF.

The rearrangement joins TRBV5-1 to TRBJ2-3; lacking DNA, the TRBD1 call made by TCRdb goes unchecked. Per germline, CDR1 SGHRS and CDR2 YFSETQ. CDR3 length: 16 amino acids. The CDR3 region is CASSSPGQGLTDTQYF.